The T cell receptor beta chain described here comes from a study of T cell changes during pregnancy in multiple sclerosis. The assay was immunoSEQ multiplex PCR, and TCRdb's table has in-frame clones only and misses some. The data contain approximately 16,000 clones, roughly 83% of them singletons. The V and J ends lost 5 bases and 4 bases, in that order; junction bases with no gene match: 6. Germline lookup yields CDR1 MDHEN and CDR2 SYDVKM. This CDR3 contains 15 residues. The V and J genes are TRBV28 and TRBJ2-1; TRBD1 agrees at 9 bases. The specimen comprised CD8+ T cells from peripheral blood mononuclear cells, sampled after pregnancy. The TCR comes from a female donor in good health, enrolled as a control in a pregnancy study. The CDR3 loop is CASSQAGTGYNEQFF. In nucleotides, the CDR3 is TGTGCCAGCAGTCAAGCCGGGACAGGGTACAATGAGCAGTTCTTC. Variable domain in full (rest from reference TRBV28 and TRBJ2-1): DVKVTQSSRYLVKRTGEKVFLECVQDMDHENMFWYRQDPGLGLRLIYFSYDVKMKEKGDIPEGYSVSREKKERFSLILESASTNQTSMYLCASSQAGTGYNEQFFGPGTRLTVL.